This T cell receptor beta chain derives from a study of T cell repertoires in cytomegalovirus infection. Study-wide background: Both a matching HLA type and CMV infection were indicated by public TCR beta signatures.

This clonotype was counted between two and nine times. Its target is not known. Study outcomes and limitations: Dominating the ex vivo response were TCR beta clonotypes that were CMV-specific and HLA-C-restricted. Carriers of CMV plus the relevant HLA were identified by cumulative public TCR beta family frequency.

TCRdb re-called the reads with MiXCR, one entry per CDR3 protein. The table lists 150,000 to 200,000 distinct CDR3 sequences, 14% of them singletons, with roughly 30% in the top ten. This CDR3 region has 15 residues. Germline V gives CDR1 SGHRS, CDR2 YFSETQ. V lost 4 bases to trimming and J lost 4 bases, with 14 bases between them. V is TRBV5-1 and J is TRBJ2-2; no definite D call. Input material: PBMCs. The origin of this receptor is a human donor in good health (CMV status not recorded). Some clones in this sample may be carry-over from other donors' samples. CDR3 DNA: TGCGCCAGCAGCCAGACCTTATCGGGCACCGGGGAGCTGTTTTTT. Residues: CASSQTLSGTGELFF. The complete variable domain, with remaining parts taken from reference TRBV5-1 and TRBJ2-2, reads KAGVTQTPRYLIKTRGQQVTLSCSPISGHRSVSWYQQTPGQGLQFLFEYFSETQRNKGNFPGRFSGRQFSNSRSEMNVSTLELGDSALYLCASSQTLSGTGELFFGEGSRLTVL.